This entry concerns a single T cell receptor (beta chain). TCRdb analysed the RT-PCR reads with MiXCR anew, one entry per CDR3 protein. This sample has hundreds of thousands of distinct CDR3 sequences; 14% occur once, and the top ten carry 3% to 4.5%. The V gene's germline CDR1 is SGHTA and CDR2 FQGNSA. This CDR3 has 16 residues. Trimming removed 3 bases from V and 5 bases from J; junction bases left unmatched: 9. This chain connects TRBV7-2 to TRBJ2-3; 9 nucleotides agree with TRBD2. This clonotype originated in a female donor in good health, serving as a healthy control. The sequenced material came from memory CD4+ T cells from blood. In nucleotides, the CDR3 is TGTGCCAGCAGCTTCGTGGCGGGGGGGCCTAAAGATACGCAGTATTTT. Protein product: CASSFVAGGPKDTQYF.